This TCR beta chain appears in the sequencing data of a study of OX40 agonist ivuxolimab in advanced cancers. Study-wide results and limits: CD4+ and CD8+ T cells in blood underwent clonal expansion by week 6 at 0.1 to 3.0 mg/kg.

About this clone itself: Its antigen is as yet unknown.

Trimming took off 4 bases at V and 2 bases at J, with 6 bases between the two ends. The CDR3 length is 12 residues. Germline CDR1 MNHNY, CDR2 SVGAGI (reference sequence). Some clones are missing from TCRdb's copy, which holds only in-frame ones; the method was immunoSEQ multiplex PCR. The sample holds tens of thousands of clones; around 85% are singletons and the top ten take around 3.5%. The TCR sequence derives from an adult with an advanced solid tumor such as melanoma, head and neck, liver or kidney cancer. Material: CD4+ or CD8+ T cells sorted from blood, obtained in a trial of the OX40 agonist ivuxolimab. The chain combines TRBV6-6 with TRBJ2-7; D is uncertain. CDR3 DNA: TGTGCCAGCAGTTCTGGGCCCTACGAGCAGTACTTC. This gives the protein CASSSGPYEQYF.